One sample yielded the 9 T cell receptor beta chains listed below, sequenced in a study of blood T cell repertoires in COVID-19 (dated by TCRdb to 2020 to 2022). Libraries were built with the immunoSEQ multiplex PCR assay. This immuneACCESS table, as held by TCRdb, lists in-frame sequences with V and J called but not all clones. Of the missing ones, under half trace to an unresolved V gene in checked studies; the others have no known cause. Present in this sample are just over 350,000 clones, more than 75% of which were seen just once. In total, the top ten clones hold 3% of the sample. Material for sequencing was PBMCs or T cells enriched from blood (not recorded which). These receptors were obtained from a woman under 40 who had recovered from COVID-19.

The chain couples TRBV4-1 to TRBJ2-3, with 11 bases that match TRBD2. V lost 2 bases, J lost 8 bases, and 9 bases stayed unmatched. Germline values: CDR1 MGHRA, CDR2 YSYEKL. This CDR3 has 16 residues. Here the CDR3 reads CASSQNSGGALGTQYF. The CDR3 bases are TGCGCCAGCAGCCAAAATAGCGGGGGGGCTCTTGGTACGCAGTATTTT.

V gene TRBV6-4 combines with J gene TRBJ2-1; weak D call: TRBD2 (6 bases). CDR3 length: 16 residues. Germline CDR1 is MRHNA and CDR2 is SNTAGT. The V end was cut by 4 bases, the J end by 2 bases, with 15 bases between. In DNA form, the CDR3 reads TGTGCCAGCAGTGGCCTCCGGGACTTACCCTACAATGAGCAGTTCTTC. Amino acids: CASSGLRDLPYNEQFF.

This clone was detected only once. The V and J genes are TRBV28 and TRBJ2-3; no definite D call. V lost 3 bases to trimming and J lost 2 bases, with 9 bases between them. The germline V gene encodes CDR1 MDHEN and CDR2 SYDVKM. The CDR3 extends over 14 amino acids. The CDR3, as DNA: TGTGCCAGCAGTTTGGGCTCTTACACAGATACGCAGTATTTT. Translated: CASSLGSYTDTQYF.

The chain employs TRBV5-1 and TRBJ2-7, with 13 bases that match TRBD2. The ends lost 5 bases at V and 5 bases at J; junction bases unmatched: 7. The germline gives CDR1 SGHRS, CDR2 YFSETQ. This CDR3 region has 15 residues. CDR3 sequence: CASSPLLAGGDEQYF. The CDR3 DNA follows: TGCGCCAGCAGTCCTCTACTAGCGGGGGGGGACGAGCAGTACTTC.

The chain is built from TRBV24-1 and TRBJ1-5; TRBD1 matches at 7 bases. Per the germline V gene, CDR1 is KGHDR and CDR2 is SFDVKD. V lost 4 bases to trimming and J lost 5 bases; unmatched junction nucleotides: 7. This CDR3 region has 15 residues. CDR3 DNA: TGTGCCACCAGTGAAGACAGGGAAGGAGATCAGCCCCAGCATTTT. Protein product: CATSEDREGDQPQHF.

This sequence joins TRBV28 and TRBJ1-1; a possible D gene is TRBD1 (5 bases). Per the germline V gene, CDR1 is MDHEN and CDR2 is SYDVKM. V shed 4 bases and J shed 6 bases, with 9 bases lying between them. The CDR3 contains 12 residues. Written as DNA, the CDR3 is TGTGCCAGCAGTTACCAGGGCGCTGAAGCTTTCTTT. This encodes CASSYQGAEAFF.

DNA of the CDR3: TGCGCCAGCAGCGGGTCCGTAACAGGGACCACCGGGGAGCTGTTTTTT. Its protein is CASSGSVTGTTGELFF. The chain uses TRBV5-1 and TRBJ2-2; D may be TRBD1 (6 bases). Trimming stripped 4 bases from V and 4 bases from J, with 17 bases between. This CDR3 region has 16 residues. From germline, CDR1 is SGHRS and CDR2 YFSETQ.

J is TRBJ1-1 and V is TRBV29-1, with a tentative D call TRBD1 (6 bases). V was cut by 4 bases and J by 3 bases, with 18 bases left in between. The CDR3 runs to 15 residues. Germline lookup yields CDR1 SQVTM and CDR2 ANQGSEA. The CDR3 coding sequence is TGCAGCGTTGGGGGCCTGACAGGAGCTTACACTGAAGCTTTCTTT. As protein: CSVGGLTGAYTEAFF.

The chain joins TRBV3-1 (or the pseudogene TRBV3-2) to TRBJ2-1; 8 bases are shared with TRBD2. V lost 4 bases to trimming and J lost 5 bases; unmatched junction nucleotides: 7. Germline V gives CDR1 LGHDT, CDR2 YNNKEL (reference sequence). The CDR3 loop spans 15 amino acids. As DNA, the CDR3 is TGTGCCAGCAGCCGGGAGCGGGAGATAAACAATGAGCAGTTCTTC. Translated: CASSREREINNEQFF.